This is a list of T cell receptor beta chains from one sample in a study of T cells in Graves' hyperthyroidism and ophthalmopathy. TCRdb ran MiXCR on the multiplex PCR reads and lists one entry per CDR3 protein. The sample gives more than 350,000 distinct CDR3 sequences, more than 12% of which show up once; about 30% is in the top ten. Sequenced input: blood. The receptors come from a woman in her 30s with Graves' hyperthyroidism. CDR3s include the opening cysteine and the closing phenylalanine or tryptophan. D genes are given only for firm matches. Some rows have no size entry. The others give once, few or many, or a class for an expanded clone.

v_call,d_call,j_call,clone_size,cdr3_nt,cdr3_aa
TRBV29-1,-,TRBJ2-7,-,TGCGGCGTTTCAGGGGCTCCCCTCTACGAGCAGTACTTC,CGVSGAPLYEQYF
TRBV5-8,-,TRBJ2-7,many,TGTGCCAGCAGCTTGGTCGCGGTGACCTACGAGCAGTACTTC,CASSLVAVTYEQYF
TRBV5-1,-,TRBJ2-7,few,TGCGCCAGCAGCACCTCTTCCGAGGGGTCGGGCGAGCAGTACTTC,CASSTSSEGSGEQYF
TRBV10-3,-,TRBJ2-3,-,TGTGCCATCTGGAGCGGCACAGATACGCAGTATTTT,CAIWSGTDTQYF
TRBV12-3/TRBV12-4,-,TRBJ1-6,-,TGTGCCAGCAGCACCTCAAGCCGACCCCTCCACTTT,CASSTSSRPLHF
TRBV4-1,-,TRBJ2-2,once,TGCGCCAGCAGCCAAGATCAATTGCCGGTCGCCGGGGAGCTGTTTTTT,CASSQDQLPVAGELFF
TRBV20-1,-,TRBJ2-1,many,TGCAGTGCTAGCGAGCGGGCTCGGTACAATGAGCAGTTCTTC,CSASERARYNEQFF
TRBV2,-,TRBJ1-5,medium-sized,TGTGCCAGCAGGGACTTAAGCAATCAGCCCCAGCATTTT,CASRDLSNQPQHF
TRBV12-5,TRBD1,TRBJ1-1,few,TGTGCTAGTGGTAAAATAAGGGGGCAGAACACTGAAGCTTTCTTT,CASGKIRGQNTEAFF
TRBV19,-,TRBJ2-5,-,TGTGCCAGCGCACCAGCGGGCCACCAAGAGACCCAGTACTTC,CASAPAGHQETQYF
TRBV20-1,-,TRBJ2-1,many,TGCAGTGCTACAGGGGTTGTGAACTACAATGAGCAGTTCTTC,CSATGVVNYNEQFF
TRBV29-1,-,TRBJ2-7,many,TGCAGCGTTCTCGACCTGGCCATGGACGAGCAGTACTTC,CSVLDLAMDEQYF
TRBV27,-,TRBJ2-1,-,TGTGCCAGCAGTTCTGAAACCCCTAGGCGGGGATCCTACAATGAGCAGTTCTTC,CASSSETPRRGSYNEQFF
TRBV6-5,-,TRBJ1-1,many,TGTGCCAGCAGTTACTCGGAGAGCACTGAAGCTTTCTTT,CASSYSESTEAFF
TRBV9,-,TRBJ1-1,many,TGTGCCAGCAGCCAAGGTGGGGGTGACACTGAAGCTTTCTTT,CASSQGGGDTEAFF
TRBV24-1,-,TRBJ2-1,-,TGTGCCACCCAGTCGTCCCGATTGGGAACCAATGAGCAGTTCTTC,CATQSSRLGTNEQFF
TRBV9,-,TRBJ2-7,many,TGTGCCAGCAGCAATGGTATCTACGAGCAGTACTTC,CASSNGIYEQYF
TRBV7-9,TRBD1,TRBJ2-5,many,TGTGCCAGCAGAGACAGGGATGCGATGGAGACCCAGTACTTC,CASRDRDAMETQYF
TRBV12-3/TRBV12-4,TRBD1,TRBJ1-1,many,TGTGCCAGCAGTGTCAGGGGGTCGGGCACTGAAGCTTTCTTT,CASSVRGSGTEAFF
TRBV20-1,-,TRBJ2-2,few,TGCAGTGCTAGTTTGCAGAACACCGGGGAGCTGTTTTTT,CSASLQNTGELFF
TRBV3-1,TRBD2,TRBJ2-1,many,TGTGCCAGCAGCCAAGGGGGTCTAGCGGGAGGAGGAAGCTCCTACAATGAGCAGTTCTTC,CASSQGGLAGGGSSYNEQFF
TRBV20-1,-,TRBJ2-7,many,TGCAGTGCCAACTTGCGGTTGGCCTACGAGCAGTACTTC,CSANLRLAYEQYF
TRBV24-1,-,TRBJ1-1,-,TGTGCCACCGAAGCCGGCGGAGTAAACACTGAAGCTTTCTTT,CATEAGGVNTEAFF
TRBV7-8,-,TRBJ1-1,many,TGTGCCAGCAGCCCTAGTCGGGACATCTCTGAAGCTTTCTTT,CASSPSRDISEAFF